This T cell receptor beta chain was observed in a study of shared clonotypes between healthy human individuals. Study-wide context: The people who gave samples were a couple of women and a few men aged 18 to 49. The plates for each donor numbered three CD4 naive, three CD4 memory, two CD8 naive and one CD8 memory.

Of note for this clone: Relative to the germline gene, one junction end is altered; a read error may explain this.

Libraries were prepared by immunoSEQ multiplex PCR; TCRdb keeps only in-frame clonotypes and omits some of them. The sample has hundreds of thousands of clones, about 96% seen once; the top ten hold about 0.12%. Terminally differentiated effector memory CD45RA+ cells were left out of the naive CD8 fraction, which was CD45RO-negative and positively selected for CCR7. Donors were Caucasian adults residing in Nashville, Tennessee, USA. Germline values: CDR1 MNHEY, CDR2 SVGAGI. The CDR3 contains 14 residues. This sequence was found in a woman aged 25 to 39 in good health. The chain is built from TRBV6-5 and TRBJ2-3; 7 bases align to TRBD1. The material sequenced was naive CD8+ T cells sorted from blood. The CDR3 loop reads CASSPTVGTGESWF. CDR3 DNA sequence: TGTGCCAGCAGCCCCACGGTTGGTACAGGGGAGAGTTGGTTT.